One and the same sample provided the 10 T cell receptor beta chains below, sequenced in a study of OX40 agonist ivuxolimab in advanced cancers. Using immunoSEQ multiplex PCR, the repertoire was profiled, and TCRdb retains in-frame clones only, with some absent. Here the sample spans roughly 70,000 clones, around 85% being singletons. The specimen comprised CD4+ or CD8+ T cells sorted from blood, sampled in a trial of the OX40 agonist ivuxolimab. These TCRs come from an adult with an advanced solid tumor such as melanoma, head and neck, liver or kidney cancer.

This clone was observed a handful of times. The CDR3 sequence is CASSHALGQDQPQHF. The CDR3 bases are TGCGCCAGCAGCCACGCCTTGGGACAGGATCAGCCCCAGCATTTT. The V and J genes are TRBV4-1 and TRBJ1-5; 8 bases match TRBD1. This CDR3 is built from 15 residues. Germline values: CDR1 MGHRA, CDR2 YSYEKL. V lost 3 bases and J lost 5; bases outside the gene matches: 6.

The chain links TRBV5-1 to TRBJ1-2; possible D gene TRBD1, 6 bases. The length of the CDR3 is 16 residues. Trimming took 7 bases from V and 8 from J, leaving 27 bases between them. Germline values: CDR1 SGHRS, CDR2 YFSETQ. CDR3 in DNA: TGCGCCAGCCGACTTGCCCGGACAGACTCGGGGGGCGGCTACACCTTC. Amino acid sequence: CASRLARTDSGGGYTF.

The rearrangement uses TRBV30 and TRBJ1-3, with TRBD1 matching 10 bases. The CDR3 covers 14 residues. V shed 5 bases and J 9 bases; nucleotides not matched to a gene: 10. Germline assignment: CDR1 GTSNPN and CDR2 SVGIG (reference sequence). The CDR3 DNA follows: TGTGCCTGGGGACTTAGACAGGGGGCGAGCACCATATATTTT. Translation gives CAWGLRQGASTIYF.

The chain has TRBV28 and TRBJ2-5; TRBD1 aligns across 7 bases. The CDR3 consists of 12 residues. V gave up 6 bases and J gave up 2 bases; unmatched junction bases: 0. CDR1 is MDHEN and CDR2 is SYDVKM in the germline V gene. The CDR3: CASRQGQETQYF. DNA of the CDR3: TGTGCCAGCAGACAGGGGCAAGAGACCCAGTACTTC.

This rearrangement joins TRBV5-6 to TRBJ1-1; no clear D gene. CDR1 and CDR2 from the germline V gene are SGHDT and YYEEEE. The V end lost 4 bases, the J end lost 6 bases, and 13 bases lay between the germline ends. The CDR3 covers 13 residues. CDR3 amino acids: CASSPRYRSEAFF. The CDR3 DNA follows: TGTGCCAGCAGCCCCCGCTACCGCTCTGAAGCTTTCTTT.

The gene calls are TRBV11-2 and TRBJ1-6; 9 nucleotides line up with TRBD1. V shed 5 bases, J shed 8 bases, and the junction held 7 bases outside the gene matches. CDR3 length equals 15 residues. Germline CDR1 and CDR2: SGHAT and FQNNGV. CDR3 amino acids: CASSSPTGGDSPLHF. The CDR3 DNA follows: TGTGCCAGCAGCAGTCCGACAGGGGGGGATTCACCCCTCCACTTT.

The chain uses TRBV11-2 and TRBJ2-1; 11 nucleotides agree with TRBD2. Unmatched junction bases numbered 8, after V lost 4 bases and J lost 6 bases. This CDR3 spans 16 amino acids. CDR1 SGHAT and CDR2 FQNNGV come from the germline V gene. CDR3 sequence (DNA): TGTGCCAGCAGCTCCAACCTAGCGGGGGGCCTCAATGAGCAGTTCTTC. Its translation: CASSSNLAGGLNEQFF.

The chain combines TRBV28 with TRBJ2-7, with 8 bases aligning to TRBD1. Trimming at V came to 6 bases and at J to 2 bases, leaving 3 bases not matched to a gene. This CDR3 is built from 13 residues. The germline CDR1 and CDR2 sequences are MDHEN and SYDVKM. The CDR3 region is CASRDRAPYEQYF. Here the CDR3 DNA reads TGTGCCAGCAGGGACAGGGCCCCCTACGAGCAGTACTTC.

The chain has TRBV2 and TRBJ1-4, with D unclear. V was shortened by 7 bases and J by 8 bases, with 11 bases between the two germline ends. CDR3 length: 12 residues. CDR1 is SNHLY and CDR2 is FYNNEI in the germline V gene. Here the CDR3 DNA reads TGTGCCAGCACCCCAATTGGGGAAAAACTGTTTTTT. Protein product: CASTPIGEKLFF.

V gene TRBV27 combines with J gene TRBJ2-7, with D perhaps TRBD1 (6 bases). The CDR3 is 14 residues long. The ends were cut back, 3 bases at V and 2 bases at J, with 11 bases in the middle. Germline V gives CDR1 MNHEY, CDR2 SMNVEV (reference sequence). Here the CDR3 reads CASSLRQVAYEQYF. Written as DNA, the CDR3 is TGTGCCAGCAGTTTGAGACAGGTAGCCTACGAGCAGTACTTC.